These 24 T cell receptor beta chains were sequenced from one sample in a study of PD-L1 blockade in urothelial cancer. The method was immunoSEQ multiplex PCR; TCRdb's version includes in-frame clones alone and lacks a portion of them. The table includes tens of thousands of clones, more than 70% detected once. Documented time point: pretreatment peripheral blood. The sequencing here drew on PBMCs, taken around atezolizumab (anti-PD-L1) treatment. The receptors were gathered from an elderly woman with urothelial cancer.

The V call is TRBV14, the J call TRBJ2-1; D is ambiguous. CDR1 and CDR2 from the germline V gene are SGHDN and FVKESK. V lost 4 bases, J lost 1 base, and 14 bases lay in between. The CDR3 length is 16 residues. CDR3 residues: CASSPPRSGSYNEQFF. The CDR3 bases are TGTGCCAGCAGCCCCCCAAGGAGTGGGTCCTACAATGAGCAGTTCTTC.

The chain carries TRBV5-6 and TRBJ1-1; a possible D gene is TRBD1 (5 bases). This CDR3 contains 13 residues. Germline-derived CDR1 and CDR2 are SGHDT and YYEEEE. Trimming pared 1 base from V and 6 bases from J, leaving 10 bases between. The CDR3 sequence is CASSLRGTAEAFF. CDR3 sequence (DNA): TGTGCCAGCAGCTTGAGGGGAACGGCTGAAGCTTTCTTT. Using reference TRBV5-6 and TRBJ1-1 for the parts outside the CDR3, the full variable domain is DAGVTQSPTHLIKTRGQQVTLRCSPKSGHDTVSWYQQALGQGPQFIFQYYEEEERQRGNFPDRFSGHQFPNYSSELNVNALLLGDSALYLCASSLRGTAEAFFGQGTRLTVV.

About this clone: Distinct nucleotide sequences in the sample also encode this CDR3. The gene calls are TRBV28 and TRBJ1-1, with D maybe TRBD1 (5 bases). The CDR3 sequence is 11 residues long. The germline CDR1 and CDR2 sequences are MDHEN and SYDVKM. Trimming took off 8 bases at V and 4 bases at J, with 8 bases between the two ends. The CDR3 region has the DNA TGTGCCAGCGGGGGGGGCACTGAAGCTTTCTTT. It specifies CASGGGTEAFF.

The chain recombines TRBV27 with TRBJ2-7, with no clear D. Germline-derived CDR1 and CDR2 are MNHEY and SMNVEV (reference sequence). The CDR3 extends over 14 amino acids. V lost 3 bases and J lost 2, with 11 bases in between. The DNA of the CDR3 is TGTGCCAGCAGTTTGGGCAGTCCCCCCTACGAGCAGTACTTC. Encoded protein: CASSLGSPPYEQYF.

This chain uses TRBV23-1 with TRBJ1-1; D perhaps matches TRBD1 (5 bases). TRBV23-1 is labeled an ORF, and its function is uncertain. The CDR3 spans 14 residues. The V end was cut by 4 bases, the J end by 1 base, with 10 bases between. CDR3 coding DNA: TGCGCCAGCAGTCGACAGAGAACGAACACTGAAGCTTTCTTT. It codes for CASSRQRTNTEAFF.

This clone was picked up one time. The chain joins TRBV28 to TRBJ1-1; no clear D. V was cut by 1 base and J by 0 bases, with 3 bases left in between. Germline values: CDR1 MDHEN, CDR2 SYDVKM. CDR3 length equals 13 residues. The CDR3 DNA sequence: TGTGCCAGCAGTTTATTAGTGAACACTGAAGCTTTCTTT. The encoded protein is CASSLLVNTEAFF.

This chain links TRBV6-1 with TRBJ2-3, with D unclear. From germline, CDR1 is MNHNS and CDR2 SASEGT. V was cut by 4 bases and J by 0 bases, with 11 bases left in between. The CDR3 is made up of 15 amino acids. CDR3 region: CASSVDWASTDTQYF. CDR3 bases: TGTGCCAGCAGTGTGGATTGGGCTAGCACAGATACGCAGTATTTT.

This chain links TRBV7-7 with TRBJ2-3; 7 nucleotides align to TRBD2. CDR1 and CDR2 from the germline V gene are SSHAT and FNYEAQ (reference sequence). This CDR3 spans 14 amino acids. V shed 5 bases and J 6 bases; nucleotides not matched to a gene: 8. The CDR3 region is CASSVGLTGDTQYF. As DNA, the CDR3 is TGTGCCAGCAGCGTGGGACTAACGGGGGATACGCAGTATTTT.

The J gene is TRBJ1-4, the V gene TRBV6-1, with a tentative D call TRBD1 (6 bases). Per germline, CDR1 MNHNS and CDR2 SASEGT. CDR3 length equals 13 residues. CDR3 protein: CAGGRTLNEKLFF. The CDR3 region has the DNA TGTGCAGGGGGAAGGACATTAAATGAAAAACTGTTTTTT.

The chain has TRBV5-1 and TRBJ2-1; a weak D match, TRBD1 (5 bases). Trimming stripped 0 bases from V and 5 bases from J, with 9 bases between. The length of the CDR3 is 14 residues. Germline V CDR1 and CDR2: SGHRS, YFSETQ. The CDR3 is CASSLDGRDNEQFF. The CDR3 coding sequence is TGCGCCAGCAGCTTGGATGGCAGGGACAATGAGCAGTTCTTC.

This sequence joins TRBV10-2 and TRBJ1-4; no clear D gene. The germline CDR1 and CDR2 sequences are WSHSY and SAAADI. Trimming pared 8 bases from V and 1 base from J, leaving 11 bases between. The CDR3 is made up of 14 amino acids. CDR3 bases: TGCGCCAGCCGCGGCTTGGGAACTAATGAAAAACTGTTTTTT. Translated: CASRGLGTNEKLFF.

The chain uses TRBV30 and TRBJ1-4; 11 bases fit TRBD1. CDR3 length: 16 residues. The germline V gene has CDR1 GTSNPN and CDR2 SVGIG (reference sequence). V lost 2 bases to trimming and J lost 2 bases; unmatched junction nucleotides: 4. The CDR3 DNA follows: TGTGCCTGGAGTACCGGACAGGGGGCGACTAATGAAAAACTGTTTTTT. As protein: CAWSTGQGATNEKLFF.

The V call is TRBV5-1, the J call TRBJ2-7, with D possibly matching TRBD2 (6 bases). The CDR3 length is 15 residues. The germline V gene encodes CDR1 SGHRS and CDR2 YFSETQ. The V gene lost 0 bases and the J gene lost 4 bases, with 14 bases spanning the gap. The CDR3 nucleotides read TGCGCCAGCAGCTTGGCCGGGGGTGAGTTATACGAGCAGTACTTC. Protein: CASSLAGGELYEQYF.

The chain has TRBV5-6 and TRBJ1-5; tentatively, D is TRBD1 (6 bases). Trimming left V 4 bases short and J 4 bases short, with 15 bases between. This CDR3 spans 15 amino acids. The germline V gene has CDR1 SGHDT and CDR2 YYEEEE. CDR3: CASSTRGHLNQPQHF. In DNA, the CDR3 is TGTGCCAGCAGCACCCGGGGACACCTTAATCAGCCCCAGCATTTT.

The V gene is TRBV25-1, the J gene TRBJ1-5; TRBD1 matches 9 bases. CDR3 length: 15 amino acids. With 6 bases clipped from V and 5 bases from J, the junction kept 8 bases outside the gene matches. Germline V gene lookup returns CDR1 MGHDK and CDR2 SYGVNS. CDR3 in amino acids: CASRAPGQGHQPQHF. The CDR3 coding sequence is TGTGCCAGCAGAGCACCGGGACAGGGTCATCAGCCCCAGCATTTT.

The CDR3 sequence: CASSTGQGSTDTQYF. The CDR3 DNA follows: TGTGCCAGCAGTACGGGACAGGGAAGCACAGATACGCAGTATTTT. V usage is TRBV6-1 and J usage is TRBJ2-3, with TRBD1 matching over 9 bases. V gave up 5 bases and J gave up 0 bases; unmatched junction bases: 3. The CDR3 is 15 amino acids. Germline V gives CDR1 MNHNS, CDR2 SASEGT.

The chain combines TRBV5-1 with TRBJ2-6, with 11 bases identical to TRBD1. With 4 bases clipped from V and 2 bases from J, the junction kept 8 bases outside the gene matches. The CDR3 extends over 18 amino acids. Germline loops: CDR1 SGHRS, CDR2 YFSETQ. The CDR3 region is CASSPGTGGSPGANVLTF. As DNA, the CDR3 is TGCGCCAGCAGCCCGGGGACAGGGGGTTCTCCTGGGGCCAACGTCCTGACTTTC. The complete variable domain, with remaining parts taken from reference TRBV5-1 and TRBJ2-6, reads KAGVTQTPRYLIKTRGQQVTLSCSPISGHRSVSWYQQTPGQGLQFLFEYFSETQRNKGNFPGRFSGRQFSNSRSEMNVSTLELGDSALYLCASSPGTGGSPGANVLTFGAGSRLTVL.

The CDR3 DNA sequence: TGCGCCAGCAGCACCCCGGGACTAGCGGTCTACGAGCAGTACTTC. The encoded protein is CASSTPGLAVYEQYF. The rearrangement uses TRBV4-1 and TRBJ2-7; the match to TRBD2 covers 11 bases. Looked up from germline, CDR1 is MGHRA and CDR2 is YSYEKL. This CDR3 spans 15 amino acids. Unmatched junction bases numbered 6, after V lost 5 bases and J lost 3 bases.

The chain carries TRBV28 and TRBJ2-4; 11 bases align to TRBD2. The V segment lost 1 base and the J segment 1 base; nucleotides outside the gene matches: 12. The CDR3 has 20 amino acids. The germline V gene has CDR1 MDHEN and CDR2 SYDVKM. The CDR3 bases are TGTGCCAGCAGTTTATTCGGGGATAGCGGGAGGGCCTCGGCCAAAAACATTCAGTACTTC. It specifies CASSLFGDSGRASAKNIQYF.

This clone was detected once. The rearrangement links TRBV30 to TRBJ1-2; a weak D match, TRBD1 (6 bases). The germline gives CDR1 GTSNPN, CDR2 SVGIG (reference sequence). This CDR3 contains 13 residues. The V end lost 2 bases, the J end lost 5 bases, and 12 bases lay between the germline ends. DNA for the CDR3: TGTGCCTGGAGTCAACAGGGTTATTATGGCTACACCTTC. Protein product: CAWSQQGYYGYTF.

The chain recombines TRBV29-1 with TRBJ2-1, with 7 bases matching TRBD1. The V and J ends lost 7 bases and 10 bases, in that order; junction bases with no gene match: 10. CDR3 size: 12 residues. The germline gives CDR1 SQVTM, CDR2 ANQGSEA. CDR3 sequence (DNA): TGCAGCGGGCCAGGGGGAACGAGCGAGCAGTTCTTC. This encodes CSGPGGTSEQFF.

This rearrangement joins TRBV6-5 to TRBJ2-2; TRBD1 agrees at 8 bases. V dropped 6 bases and J dropped 6; count of bases not matched to a gene: 9. CDR1 and CDR2 from the germline V gene are MNHEY and SVGAGI. This CDR3 has 15 residues. The CDR3 loop reads CASRKGRGQAGELFF. CDR3 sequence (DNA): TGTGCCAGCAGAAAGGGCAGGGGGCAAGCCGGGGAGCTGTTTTTT.

The chain uses TRBV19 and TRBJ2-1; 7 bases match TRBD1. J gave up 5 bases and V 10 bases, and 20 bases lay outside the gene matches. The germline V gene encodes CDR1 LNHDA and CDR2 SQIVND (reference sequence). There are 17 residues in the CDR3. The DNA of the CDR3 is TGTGCCACCTGGGACAGCTCTCTTCGGGCATCGGACAATGAGCAGTTCTTC. It translates to CATWDSSLRASDNEQFF.

The V and J genes are TRBV28 and TRBJ1-5; TRBD1 matches at 12 bases. CDR1 MDHEN and CDR2 SYDVKM come from the germline V gene. This CDR3 region has 17 residues. The V gene end was trimmed by 4 bases and the J gene end by 2 bases; junction bases not matched to a gene: 6. CDR3 sequence: CASSSGQGARGNQPQHF. In nucleotides, the CDR3 is TGTGCCAGCAGTTCGGGACAGGGGGCTCGTGGCAATCAGCCCCAGCATTTT. Full variable domain (missing parts from reference TRBV28 and TRBJ1-5): DVKVTQSSRYLVKRTGEKVFLECVQDMDHENMFWYRQDPGLGLRLIYFSYDVKMKEKGDIPEGYSVSREKKERFSLILESASTNQTSMYLCASSSGQGARGNQPQHFGDGTRLSIL.